The 21 T cell receptor beta chains below all came from one sample that was sequenced in a study of T cell changes during pregnancy in multiple sclerosis. Data came from immunoSEQ multiplex PCR; TCRdb stores just in-frame clones and leaves some out. Of almost 50,000 clones detected, roughly nine tenths appear once; the ten largest clones hold roughly 0.34%. The source material was CD4+ T cells from peripheral blood mononuclear cells, sampled in the second trimester of pregnancy. These receptors came from a female donor in good health, enrolled as a control in a pregnancy study.

The chain joins TRBV2 to TRBJ2-2; tentative D call: TRBD1 (6 bases). With 8 bases removed from V and 6 bases from J, the gap between germline ends came to 19 bases. Germline V CDR1 and CDR2: SNHLY, FYNNEI. The CDR3 has 15 residues. This CDR3 reads CASGRSGVGSGELFF. The CDR3 DNA follows: TGTGCCAGCGGAAGATCAGGGGTGGGATCCGGGGAGCTGTTTTTT.

The chain uses TRBV7-9 and TRBJ2-5; D may be TRBD1 (6 bases). V was trimmed by 3 bases and J by 3 bases, leaving 14 bases between them. CDR1 SEHNR and CDR2 FQNEAQ come from the germline V gene (reference sequence). The CDR3 runs 15 residues. CDR3 sequence reads: CASSLGQRIEETQYF. In nucleotides, the CDR3 is TGTGCCAGCAGCTTGGGACAACGGATTGAAGAGACCCAGTACTTC.

This chain connects TRBV7-2 to TRBJ2-7; a weak D match, TRBD2 (5 bases). Trimming removed 1 base at V and 3 bases at J, with 10 bases between. This CDR3 has 14 residues. Germline lookup yields CDR1 SGHTA and CDR2 FQGNSA. The CDR3 nucleotides are TGTGCCAGCAGCTTAGGGGAGTGGTTCTACGAGCAGTACTTC. This sequence encodes CASSLGEWFYEQYF.

The chain joins TRBV11-2 to TRBJ1-1; D gene ambiguous. CDR1 is SGHAT, CDR2 FQNNGV, per germline. The ends were cut back, 5 bases at V and 1 base at J, with 8 bases in the middle. CDR3 length: 13 amino acids. As DNA, the CDR3 is TGTGCCAGCAGCAAGCGGGAGAACACTGAAGCTTTCTTT. Encoded protein: CASSKRENTEAFF. The variable domain in full, completed from reference TRBV11-2 and TRBJ1-1, reads EAGVAQSPRYKIIEKRQSVAFWCNPISGHATLYWYQQILGQGPKLLIQFQNNGVVDDSQLPKDRFSAERLKGVDSTLKIQPAKLEDSAVYLCASSKRENTEAFFGQGTRLTVV.

The chain has TRBV30 and TRBJ2-1; 9 nucleotides line up with TRBD1. The CDR3 runs to 15 residues. The germline V gene has CDR1 GTSNPN and CDR2 SVGIG (reference sequence). Unmatched junction bases numbered 10, after V lost 4 bases and J lost 6 bases. CDR3 nucleotide sequence: TGTGCCTGGATACGGTTGCGGACAGGGGTCAATGAGCAGTTCTTC. Amino acids: CAWIRLRTGVNEQFF.

The J gene is TRBJ2-1, the V gene TRBV19; 11 bases line up with TRBD2. The CDR3 contains 20 residues. Germline V gene sequence: CDR1 LNHDA, CDR2 SQIVND (reference sequence). The V segment lost 3 bases and the J segment 3 bases; nucleotides outside the gene matches: 16. The DNA of the CDR3 is TGTGCCAGTAGTATCATGTGGGGGGCTAGCGGGGGGCTAATCTACAATGAGCAGTTCTTC. Its translation: CASSIMWGASGGLIYNEQFF. Drawing the rest from reference TRBV19 and TRBJ2-1, the complete variable domain is DGGITQSPKYLFRKEGQNVTLSCEQNLNHDAMYWYRQDPGQGLRLIYYSQIVNDFQKGDIAEGYSVSREKKESFPLTVTSAQKNPTAFYLCASSIMWGASGGLIYNEQFFGPGTRLTVL.

This chain joins TRBV18 and TRBJ1-1, with 7 nucleotides matching TRBD1. Germline V gene data show CDR1 as KGHSH and CDR2 as LQKENI. CDR3 length: 17 residues. Losses at the gene ends were 0 bases for V and 2 bases for J; bases not matched to a gene: 9. In DNA form, the CDR3 reads TGTGCCAGCTCACCACCGGGCAGGGGGACCCTTAACACTGAAGCTTTCTTT. This gives the protein CASSPPGRGTLNTEAFF.

V and J are TRBV10-3 and TRBJ2-5, with D perhaps matching TRBD2 (6 bases). Trimming pared 5 bases from V and 2 bases from J, leaving 15 bases between. Germline V gives CDR1 ENHRY, CDR2 SYGVKD. The CDR3 contains 15 residues. In DNA, the CDR3 is TGTGCCATCAGTCACACCTCCGGGGGACAAGAGACCCAGTACTTC. Protein product: CAISHTSGGQETQYF.

The chain joins TRBV11-3 to TRBJ1-1; a possible D gene is TRBD1 (5 bases). Germline CDR1 and CDR2: SGHNT and YENEEA. Trimming cost V 1 base and J 4 bases, with 7 bases left between them. The CDR3 runs to 13 residues. The CDR3 bases are TGTGCCAGCAGCTTAGCGGGGGGCACTGAAGCTTTCTTT. Protein product: CASSLAGGTEAFF.

This sequence joins TRBV11-3 and TRBJ2-7, with D maybe TRBD1 (6 bases). V was clipped by 4 bases and J by 0 bases, with 10 bases between them. CDR1 is SGHNT, CDR2 YENEEA, per germline. The CDR3 consists of 14 residues. CDR3 protein: CASSSRTVSYEQYF. The DNA for the CDR3 is TGTGCCAGCAGCTCCCGGACAGTCTCCTACGAGCAGTACTTC.

The V call is TRBV4-1, the J call TRBJ1-4; weak D call: TRBD1 (6 bases). Trimming shortened V by 2 bases and J by 2 bases, and 9 bases separated the two germline ends. Germline CDR1 reads MGHRA; CDR2 reads YSYEKL. This CDR3 is built from 15 residues. CDR3 nucleotides: TGCGCCAGCAGCCAAACAGGGACGACTAATGAAAAACTGTTTTTT. Translated, it gives CASSQTGTTNEKLFF.

The chain joins TRBV7-2 to TRBJ1-1, with unresolved D. The CDR3 has 13 amino acids. Germline values: CDR1 SGHTA, CDR2 FQGNSA. Trimming pared 1 base from V and 10 bases from J, leaving 13 bases between. CDR3: CASSLDRRKGAFF. In nucleotides, the CDR3 is TGTGCCAGCAGCTTAGACCGGAGAAAAGGAGCTTTCTTT.

J is TRBJ1-2 and V is TRBV19, with D tentatively TRBD1 (6 bases). CDR1 is LNHDA and CDR2 is SQIVND in the germline V gene (reference sequence). The CDR3 has 14 amino acids. V was shortened by 5 bases and J by 0 bases, with 10 bases between the two germline ends. The CDR3 DNA reads as TGTGCCAGTAGTGCAACAGGGTCTAACTATGGCTACACCTTC. It encodes CASSATGSNYGYTF. The variable domain in full, with the rest retrieved from reference TRBV19 and TRBJ1-2, is DGGITQSPKYLFRKEGQNVTLSCEQNLNHDAMYWYRQDPGQGLRLIYYSQIVNDFQKGDIAEGYSVSREKKESFPLTVTSAQKNPTAFYLCASSATGSNYGYTFGSGTRLTVV.

V is TRBV28 and J is TRBJ2-1, with 11 bases that match TRBD1. V dropped 1 base and J dropped 0; count of bases not matched to a gene: 2. The CDR3 contains 17 residues. The germline gives CDR1 MDHEN, CDR2 SYDVKM. The CDR3: CASSLFGTGGSYNEQFF. The CDR3 DNA follows: TGTGCCAGCAGTTTATTCGGGACAGGGGGCTCCTACAATGAGCAGTTCTTC.

The chain has TRBV25-1 and TRBJ2-3; 10 bases line up with TRBD2. The length of the CDR3 is 15 residues. V lost 6 bases, J lost 2 bases, and 5 bases stayed unmatched. Per germline, CDR1 MGHDK and CDR2 SYGVNS. The CDR3 protein is CASRGTSENTDTQYF. DNA of the CDR3: TGTGCCAGCAGAGGGACTAGCGAAAACACAGATACGCAGTATTTT.

This chain joins TRBV7-3 and TRBJ2-5, with 8 bases matching TRBD1. The CDR3 consists of 14 residues. Losses at the gene ends were 2 bases for V and 5 bases for J; bases not matched to a gene: 4. Germline CDR1 reads SGHTA; CDR2 reads FQGTGA. CDR3 sequence reads: CASSLQGASETQYF. CDR3 nucleotide sequence: TGTGCCAGCAGCTTACAGGGGGCGTCGGAGACCCAGTACTTC.

The gene calls are TRBV4-3 and TRBJ1-3, with D hard to call. The CDR3 consists of 16 residues. Trimming took off 0 bases at V and 6 bases at J, with 15 bases between the two ends. From germline, CDR1 is LGHNA and CDR2 YSLEER. CDR3 sequence: CASSQDVGGLENTIYF. DNA of the CDR3: TGCGCCAGCAGCCAAGATGTGGGTGGGCTGGAAAACACCATATATTTT.

This clone was recorded once. The CDR3 spells CASSENGQGVSPLHF. Written as DNA, the CDR3 is TGTGCCAGCAGTGAAAATGGACAGGGAGTTTCACCCCTCCACTTT. The V call is TRBV2, the J call TRBJ1-6; TRBD1 matches at 8 bases. J lost 9 bases, V lost 2 bases, and 6 bases had no gene match. CDR3 length: 15 amino acids. From germline, CDR1 is SNHLY and CDR2 FYNNEI.

This chain uses TRBV19 with TRBJ1-5; 10 bases map to TRBD1. CDR3 size: 16 residues. The J segment lost 6 bases and the V segment lost 5 bases, leaving 10 bases of the junction unmatched. The germline gives CDR1 LNHDA, CDR2 SQIVND (reference sequence). The CDR3: CASSVTPGTGAQPQHF. The CDR3 DNA reads TGTGCCAGTAGTGTTACCCCCGGGACAGGGGCTCAGCCCCAGCATTTT.

The chain links TRBV19 to TRBJ1-6, with no clear D. The CDR3 sequence is 15 residues long. The germline CDR1 and CDR2 sequences are LNHDA and SQIVND (reference sequence). Trimming removed 6 bases at V and 4 bases at J, with 13 bases between. CDR3 residues: CASSDSFMYNSPLHF. The CDR3, as DNA: TGTGCCAGTAGCGACTCCTTTATGTATAATTCACCCCTCCACTTT.

The rearrangement uses TRBV28 and TRBJ1-5; 7 positions agree with TRBD1. With 0 bases clipped from V and 6 bases from J, the junction kept 5 bases outside the gene matches. The germline CDR1 and CDR2 sequences are MDHEN and SYDVKM. This CDR3 has 15 amino acids. CDR3 region: CASSLWGQGVQPQHF. In DNA, the CDR3 is TGTGCCAGCAGTTTATGGGGGCAGGGGGTTCAGCCCCAGCATTTT.